The TCR beta chain under discussion was sequenced for a study of blood T cell repertoires in COVID-19. Study context: The United States, Italy and Spain were the sources of the acute and convalescent COVID-19 samples. PBMCs, B-cell-depleted T cells, or T cells provided the cDNA or gDNA that made up the material.

The germline V gene has CDR1 LGHDT and CDR2 YNNKEL (reference sequence). V lost 3 bases and J lost 7; bases outside the gene matches: 8. This CDR3 is built from 15 residues. Original analysis: Amplification of reference gene primers was used by the study to estimate nucleated cell counts. Method: immunoSEQ multiplex PCR; TCRdb's copy keeps in-frame clones and lacks some. That table furnishes V, J and clone size, whereas the DNA furnished D and trimming. The sample lists 100,000 to 150,000 clones; less than 90% were seen once. The chain employs TRBV3-1 (or the pseudogene TRBV3-2) and TRBJ1-5; 8 nucleotides line up with TRBD1. The TCR sequence derives from a woman aged 80 or older with acute or convalescent COVID-19. Sequencing was carried out using peripheral blood. Here the CDR3 DNA reads TGTGCCAGCAGCCATTCGGACAGGGTCGGGCAGCCCCAGCATTTT. Encoded protein: CASSHSDRVGQPQHF.